A selection of T cell receptor beta chains follows, all from one sample in a study of blood T cell repertoires in COVID-19. Profiling relied on immunoSEQ multiplex PCR, and the TCRdb table lists in-frame clones only, not all of them. The repertoire consists of over 40,000 clones, with around 85% occurring once and the leading ten covering roughly 2.9%. Input material: peripheral blood. These receptors were obtained from a woman of 80 years or more with acute or convalescent COVID-19. Both conserved end residues are part of each CDR3. A D gene is named only where the DNA matches it firmly. Part of the rows lack a size; the others show once, few, many or a class for expanded clones.

len: 13
d_gene: .
v_gene: TRBV3-1/TRBV3-2
abundance: .
j_gene: TRBJ1-1
CDR3nt: TGTGCCAGCAGCCAAGATGGGAGCCGGAGCCCTTTCTTT
CDR3aa: CASSQDGSRSPFF

len: 13
d_gene: TRBD1
v_gene: TRBV10-3
abundance: .
j_gene: TRBJ1-2
CDR3nt: TGTGCCACTCTCCAGGACAGGGACTATGGCTACACCTTC
CDR3aa: CATLQDRDYGYTF

len: 14
d_gene: .
v_gene: TRBV5-4
abundance: .
j_gene: TRBJ1-1
CDR3nt: TGTGCCAGCAGCCTCGCGGGTGGGAACACTGAAGCTTTCTTT
CDR3aa: CASSLAGGNTEAFF

len: 16
d_gene: .
v_gene: TRBV19
abundance: few
j_gene: TRBJ1-3
CDR3nt: TGTGCCAGTAGTATAGATCCGGGGTTCTCTGGAAACACCATATATTTT
CDR3aa: CASSIDPGFSGNTIYF

len: 17
d_gene: TRBD1
v_gene: TRBV7-9
abundance: .
j_gene: TRBJ1-4
CDR3nt: TGTGCCAGCAGCTTAGCGAGAGACAGGGCCTTATATGAAAAACTGTTTTTT
CDR3aa: CASSLARDRALYEKLFF

len: 15
d_gene: TRBD1
v_gene: TRBV5-1
abundance: .
j_gene: TRBJ1-3
CDR3nt: TGCGCCAGCAGCCCAAACAGGGGCGGTGGTAACACCATATATTTT
CDR3aa: CASSPNRGGGNTIYF

len: 13
d_gene: .
v_gene: TRBV7-9
abundance: .
j_gene: TRBJ1-1
CDR3nt: TGTGCCAGCAGCCAAGGGGCCGGCACTGAAGCTTTCTTT
CDR3aa: CASSQGAGTEAFF

len: 12
d_gene: .
v_gene: TRBV30
abundance: .
j_gene: TRBJ1-2
CDR3nt: TGTGCCTGGAGTGTACCCGGGGGTGGCTACACCTTC
CDR3aa: CAWSVPGGGYTF

len: 15
d_gene: .
v_gene: TRBV5-5
abundance: once
j_gene: TRBJ2-7
CDR3nt: TGTGCCAGCAGCTTGGCCCCCCAGGAATTCTACGAGCAGTACTTC
CDR3aa: CASSLAPQEFYEQYF

len: 16
d_gene: TRBD1
v_gene: TRBV2
abundance: .
j_gene: TRBJ1-1
CDR3nt: TGTGCCAGCAGGACTGGACAGGGGAATTTGAACACTGAAGCTTTCTTT
CDR3aa: CASRTGQGNLNTEAFF

len: 13
d_gene: .
v_gene: TRBV10-3
abundance: few
j_gene: TRBJ1-6
CDR3nt: TGTGCCATCAGTGAGTCTCGGGATTCACCCCTCCACTTT
CDR3aa: CAISESRDSPLHF

len: 15
d_gene: .
v_gene: TRBV5-1
abundance: .
j_gene: TRBJ2-1
CDR3nt: TGCGCCAGCAGCTTCGACGGGTTTTCCTACAATGAGCAGTTCTTC
CDR3aa: CASSFDGFSYNEQFF

len: 14
d_gene: TRBD1
v_gene: TRBV7-3
abundance: few
j_gene: TRBJ2-7
CDR3nt: TGTGCCAGCAGCTCCGGACAGGGCAACTACGAGCAGTACTTC
CDR3aa: CASSSGQGNYEQYF

len: 14
d_gene: .
v_gene: TRBV7-2
abundance: .
j_gene: TRBJ2-5
CDR3nt: TGTGCCAGCAGCCTCCCGACAGGTCAAGAGACCCAGTACTTC
CDR3aa: CASSLPTGQETQYF

len: 15
d_gene: .
v_gene: TRBV30
abundance: .
j_gene: TRBJ1-4
CDR3nt: TGTGCCTGGAGTACCCTTGCCGGGTCCAGTGAAAAACTGTTTTTT
CDR3aa: CAWSTLAGSSEKLFF

len: 16
d_gene: TRBD2
v_gene: TRBV5-5
abundance: .
j_gene: TRBJ2-1
CDR3nt: TGTGCCAGCAGCCTGCACCTAGCGGGGGAGTACAATGAGCAGTTCTTC
CDR3aa: CASSLHLAGEYNEQFF

len: 14
d_gene: .
v_gene: TRBV5-3
abundance: .
j_gene: TRBJ1-2
CDR3nt: TGTGCCAGAAGCCTGGATCTTCCGGGGTGTGGCTACACCTTC
CDR3aa: CARSLDLPGCGYTF

len: 13
d_gene: TRBD1
v_gene: TRBV19
abundance: once
j_gene: TRBJ1-1
CDR3nt: TGTGCCAGTACCAGGACAGGGAACACTGAAGCTTTCTTT
CDR3aa: CASTRTGNTEAFF

len: 13
d_gene: .
v_gene: TRBV29-1
abundance: .
j_gene: TRBJ2-1
CDR3nt: TGCAGCGTTAATCCCGGGGGATCAAATGAGCAGTTCTTC
CDR3aa: CSVNPGGSNEQFF

len: 15
d_gene: .
v_gene: TRBV3-1/TRBV3-2
abundance: .
j_gene: TRBJ1-3
CDR3nt: TGTGCCAGCAGCCAAGCGGGGAGCTCTGGAAACACCATATATTTT
CDR3aa: CASSQAGSSGNTIYF

len: 15
d_gene: TRBD1
v_gene: TRBV5-1
abundance: once
j_gene: TRBJ2-7
CDR3nt: TGCGCCAGCAGCTTGGGGGTGACAGGGACCTACGAGCAGTACTTC
CDR3aa: CASSLGVTGTYEQYF

len: 15
d_gene: TRBD1
v_gene: TRBV19
abundance: .
j_gene: TRBJ1-2
CDR3nt: TGTGCCAGTAGTATGATGGGACAGAGCCTTGATGGCTACACCTTC
CDR3aa: CASSMMGQSLDGYTF

len: 15
d_gene: .
v_gene: TRBV6-5
abundance: .
j_gene: TRBJ2-7
CDR3nt: TGTGCCAGCAGTTACTCCATCCTGGGGAGCTACGAGCAGTACTTC
CDR3aa: CASSYSILGSYEQYF

len: 15
d_gene: TRBD2
v_gene: TRBV25-1
abundance: .
j_gene: TRBJ2-3
CDR3nt: TGTGCCAGCAACCCCCCGGGGGGTAGCACAGATACGCAGTATTTT
CDR3aa: CASNPPGGSTDTQYF